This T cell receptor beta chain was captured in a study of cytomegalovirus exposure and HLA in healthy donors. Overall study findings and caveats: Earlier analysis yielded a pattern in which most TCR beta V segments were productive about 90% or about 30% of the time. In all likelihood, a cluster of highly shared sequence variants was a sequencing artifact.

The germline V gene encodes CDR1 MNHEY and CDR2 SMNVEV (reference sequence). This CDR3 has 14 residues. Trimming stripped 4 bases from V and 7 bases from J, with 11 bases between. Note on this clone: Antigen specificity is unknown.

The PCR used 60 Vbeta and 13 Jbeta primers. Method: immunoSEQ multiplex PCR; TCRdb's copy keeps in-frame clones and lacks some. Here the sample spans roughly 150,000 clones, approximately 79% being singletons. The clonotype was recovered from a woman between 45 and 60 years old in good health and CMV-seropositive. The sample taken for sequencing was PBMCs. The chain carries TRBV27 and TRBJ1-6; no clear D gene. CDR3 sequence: CASSSTRENSPLHF. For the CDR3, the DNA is TGTGCCAGCAGTTCAACCCGGGAAAATTCACCCCTCCACTTT.